This T cell receptor beta chain was documented in a study of control samples from healthy donors and cancer patients. This table comes from immunoSEQ multiplex PCR, and its TCRdb copy is limited to in-frame clones, with some not included. The sample carries 170,000 or so clones, around 90% recorded once. The CDR3 covers 17 residues. CDR1 is MDHEN and CDR2 is SYDVKM in the germline V gene. V shed 5 bases and J shed 2 bases, with 19 bases lying between them. Material: blood. The chain links TRBV28 to TRBJ1-5, with D maybe TRBD1 (6 bases). The TCR comes from a woman in her 50s in good health. CDR3 residues: CASSPDSTGKGNQPQHF. CDR3 nucleotide sequence: TGTGCCAGCAGTCCCGATAGTACAGGGAAAGGCAATCAGCCCCAGCATTTT.